Only a few counts were recorded for the clone carrying this T cell receptor (beta chain). Its antigen is unknown. The source of the sample is a study of vaccination effects on CD4 cells after COVID-19. Study-wide findings and caveats: Few convalescent patients and no early post-infection timepoints were included in the study. Marked clonal contraction of infection- and vaccine-induced clones was seen late after vaccination.

Germline lookup yields CDR1 SGDLS and CDR2 YYNGEE. The CDR3 spans 15 residues. V shed 0 bases and J 4 bases; nucleotides not matched to a gene: 5. Antigen-specific CD4+ T cells were first expanded with viral peptide pools by the ViraFEST assay and only then sequenced. CD4+ T cell isolation took place after 10 days of culture. Among the vaccine recipients, none had a prior SARS-CoV-2 infection, and nucleocapsid antibodies were negative. Fresh IL-2-containing medium replaced half the medium on days 3 and 7. The repertoire was sequenced with immunoSEQ multiplex PCR; TCRdb's copy has only in-frame clones and lacks some. Counted here are 50,000 to 65,000 clones, about four fifths occurring once; the ten biggest clones make up less than 3%.

The chain couples TRBV9 to TRBJ2-3, with 7 bases that match TRBD1. Source: CD4+ T cells from PBMCs cultured with HCoV-229E spike peptides, taken before COVID-19 vaccination. The sequence derives from a human donor who received a COVID-19 vaccine. In DNA form, the CDR3 reads TGTGCCAGCAGCGTAGAGGGGGCCCGGTCAGATACGCAGTATTTT. This translates into CASSVEGARSDTQYF.